This T cell receptor (beta chain) originates from a study of cytomegalovirus exposure and HLA in healthy donors. PCR used 60 Vbeta primers and 13 Jbeta primers. Method: immunoSEQ multiplex PCR; TCRdb's copy keeps in-frame clones and lacks some. The table shows 150,000 to 200,000 clones, with roughly four fifths occurring only once. This CDR3 region has 13 residues. In germline, CDR1 is MNHNY, CDR2 SVGAGI (reference sequence). The V end was cut by 6 bases, the J end by 0 bases, with 6 bases between. In its sample, this clone was seen a few times. What it binds is unknown. Notes on the study in general: In the analysis, some V segments, TRBV6-2 and TRBV6-3 included, were excluded as indistinguishable. Rare sequences made up most TCRs, while some public TCRs were found in many donors.

The sequencing sample was made of PBMCs. This TCR derives from a man aged 45-65 years in good health and CMV-seronegative. J is TRBJ1-5 and V is TRBV6-6; D gene unclear. CDR3 protein: CASSGYSNQPQHF. DNA of the CDR3: TGTGCCAGCAGCGGGTATAGCAATCAGCCCCAGCATTTT.